This T cell receptor beta chain was captured by sequencing in a study of cytomegalovirus exposure and HLA in healthy donors. General observations from the study: For cytomegalovirus status, the classifier reportedly gave diagnoses with high specificity and sensitivity. The authors listed roughly 150 TCR beta chains as cytomegalovirus-associated. The finding came from a later analysis; first-cohort TCR clusters tended to co-occur in the approximately 120 validation repertoires. A few CMV-associated chains were confirmed in vitro to be specific for CMV antigens.

With V trimmed by 5 bases and J by 2 bases, 11 bases remained unmatched. Germline V gene data show CDR1 as MNHEY and CDR2 as SMNVEV (reference sequence). The CDR3 length is 17 residues. In regard to this clone: Its cognate antigen is unknown.

TCRdb keeps only in-frame clones here, not all; method: immunoSEQ multiplex PCR. The data hold about 330,000 clones, with 86% observed a single time. The chain links TRBV27 to TRBJ1-2; 10 bases align to TRBD1. The sample was PBMCs. This TCR derives from a woman aged 18-35 years in good health and CMV-seronegative. CDR3 sequence: CASSLAGDRGQNYGYTF. CDR3 nucleotide sequence: TGTGCCAGCAGTCTCGCAGGGGACAGGGGTCAAAACTATGGCTACACCTTC.